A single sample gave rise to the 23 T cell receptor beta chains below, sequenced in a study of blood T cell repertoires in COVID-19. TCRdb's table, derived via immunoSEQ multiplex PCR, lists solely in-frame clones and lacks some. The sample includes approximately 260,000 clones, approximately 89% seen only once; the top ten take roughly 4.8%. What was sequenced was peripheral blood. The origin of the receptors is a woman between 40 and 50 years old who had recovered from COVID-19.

This chain's CDR3 is CAWSVRSYEQYF. The CDR3 DNA reads as TGTGCCTGGAGTGTTCGGAGCTACGAGCAGTACTTC. This chain links TRBV30 with TRBJ2-7; D is unclear. Germline-derived CDR1 and CDR2 are GTSNPN and SVGIG (reference sequence). This CDR3 has 12 residues. V lost 0 bases, J lost 3 bases, and 6 bases lay in between.

The CDR3 loop reads CASSREDNQPQHF. The DNA of the CDR3 is TGTGCCAGCAGTCGGGAGGACAATCAGCCCCAGCATTTT. This chain links TRBV6-5 with TRBJ1-5; D not resolved. Germline-derived CDR1 and CDR2 are MNHEY and SVGAGI. The germline V and J ends were trimmed by 5 bases and 3 bases, with 8 bases remaining between them. This CDR3 comprises 13 residues.

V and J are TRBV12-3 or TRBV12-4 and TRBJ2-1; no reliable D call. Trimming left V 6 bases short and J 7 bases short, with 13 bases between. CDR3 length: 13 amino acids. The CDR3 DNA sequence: TGTGCCAGCAGCAAACCAACAGAAAATGAGCAGTTCTTC. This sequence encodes CASSKPTENEQFF.

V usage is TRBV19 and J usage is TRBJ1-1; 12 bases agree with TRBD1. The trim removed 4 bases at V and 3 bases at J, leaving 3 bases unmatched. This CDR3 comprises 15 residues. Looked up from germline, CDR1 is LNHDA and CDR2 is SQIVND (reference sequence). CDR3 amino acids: CASSTGQGAYTEAFF. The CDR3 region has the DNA TGTGCCAGTAGTACGGGACAGGGGGCTTACACTGAAGCTTTCTTT.

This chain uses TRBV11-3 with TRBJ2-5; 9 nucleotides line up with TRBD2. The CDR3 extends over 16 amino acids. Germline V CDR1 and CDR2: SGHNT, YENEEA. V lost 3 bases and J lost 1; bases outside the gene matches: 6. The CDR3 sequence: CASSFGSGGTQETQYF. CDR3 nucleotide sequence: TGTGCCAGCAGCTTTGGCAGCGGGGGGACCCAAGAGACCCAGTACTTC.

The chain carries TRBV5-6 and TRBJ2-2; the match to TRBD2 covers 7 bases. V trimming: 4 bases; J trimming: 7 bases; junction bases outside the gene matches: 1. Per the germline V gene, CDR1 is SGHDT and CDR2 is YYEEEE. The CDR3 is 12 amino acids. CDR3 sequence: CASSPGGGELFF. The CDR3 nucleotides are TGTGCCAGCAGCCCGGGGGGCGGGGAGCTGTTTTTT.

The CDR3 region has the DNA TGTGCCAGTAGTACCATCCAGGGGATGGGGGAAAAACTGTTTTTT. Encoded protein: CASSTIQGMGEKLFF. The gene calls are TRBV19 and TRBJ1-4, with D perhaps TRBD1 (6 bases). V lost 4 bases, J lost 8 bases, and 17 bases lay in between. The CDR3 is 15 amino acids. In germline, CDR1 is LNHDA, CDR2 SQIVND (reference sequence). Full variable domain (remainder filled in from reference TRBV19 and TRBJ1-4): DGGITQSPKYLFRKEGQNVTLSCEQNLNHDAMYWYRQDPGQGLRLIYYSQIVNDFQKGDIAEGYSVSREKKESFPLTVTSAQKNPTAFYLCASSTIQGMGEKLFFGSGTQLSVL.

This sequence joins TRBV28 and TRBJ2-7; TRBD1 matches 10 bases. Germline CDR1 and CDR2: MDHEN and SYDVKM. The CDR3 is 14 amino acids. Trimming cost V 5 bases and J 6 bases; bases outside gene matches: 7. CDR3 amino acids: CASSTDRGGFEQYF. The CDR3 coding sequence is TGTGCCAGCAGTACGGACAGGGGGGGGTTCGAGCAGTACTTC. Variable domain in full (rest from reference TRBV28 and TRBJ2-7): DVKVTQSSRYLVKRTGEKVFLECVQDMDHENMFWYRQDPGLGLRLIYFSYDVKMKEKGDIPEGYSVSREKKERFSLILESASTNQTSMYLCASSTDRGGFEQYFGPGTRLTVT.

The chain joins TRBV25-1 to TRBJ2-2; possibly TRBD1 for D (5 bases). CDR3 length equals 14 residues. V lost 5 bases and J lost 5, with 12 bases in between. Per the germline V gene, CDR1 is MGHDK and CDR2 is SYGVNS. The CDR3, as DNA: TGTGCCAGCAGTACAGGTTTGTGGACCGGGGAGCTGTTTTTT. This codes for CASSTGLWTGELFF.

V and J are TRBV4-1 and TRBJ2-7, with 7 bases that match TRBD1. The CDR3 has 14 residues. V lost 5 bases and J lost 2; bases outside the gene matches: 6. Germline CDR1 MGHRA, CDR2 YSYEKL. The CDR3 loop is CASSFADRAYEQYF. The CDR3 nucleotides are TGCGCCAGCAGCTTCGCCGACAGGGCCTACGAGCAGTACTTC.

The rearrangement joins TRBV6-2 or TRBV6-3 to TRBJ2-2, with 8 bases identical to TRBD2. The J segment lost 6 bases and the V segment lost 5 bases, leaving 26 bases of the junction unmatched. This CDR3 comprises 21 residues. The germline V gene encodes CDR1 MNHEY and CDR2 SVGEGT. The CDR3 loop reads CASSAAGQGLRRAGAAGELFF. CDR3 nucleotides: TGTGCCAGCAGTGCTGCGGGTCAGGGGTTACGTAGAGCGGGAGCCGCCGGGGAGCTGTTTTTT.

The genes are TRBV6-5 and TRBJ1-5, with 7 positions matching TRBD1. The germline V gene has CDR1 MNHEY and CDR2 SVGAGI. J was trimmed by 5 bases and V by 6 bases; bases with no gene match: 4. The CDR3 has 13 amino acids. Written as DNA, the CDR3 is TGTGCCAGCAGCTTCGACAGGGATCAGCCCCAGCATTTT. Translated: CASSFDRDQPQHF.

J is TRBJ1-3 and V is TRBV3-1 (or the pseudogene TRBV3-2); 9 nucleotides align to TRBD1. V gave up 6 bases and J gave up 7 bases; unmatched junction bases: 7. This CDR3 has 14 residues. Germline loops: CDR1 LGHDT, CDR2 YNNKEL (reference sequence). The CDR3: CASREGDRANTIYF. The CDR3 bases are TGTGCCAGCAGGGAAGGGGACAGGGCGAACACCATATATTTT.

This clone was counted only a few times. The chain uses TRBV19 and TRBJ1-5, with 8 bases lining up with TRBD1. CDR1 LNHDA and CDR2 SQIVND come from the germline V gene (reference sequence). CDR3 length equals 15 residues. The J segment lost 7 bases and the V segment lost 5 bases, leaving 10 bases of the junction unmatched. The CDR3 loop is CASSLLTGAQQPQHF. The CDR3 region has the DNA TGTGCCAGTAGTCTCTTGACAGGGGCACAGCAGCCCCAGCATTTT.

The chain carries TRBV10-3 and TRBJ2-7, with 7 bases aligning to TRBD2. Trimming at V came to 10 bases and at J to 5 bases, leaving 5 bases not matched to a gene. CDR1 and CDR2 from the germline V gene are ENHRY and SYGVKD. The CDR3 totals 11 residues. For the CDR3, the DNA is TGTGCCACCTGGGGGGGTCACGAGCAGTACGTC. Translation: CATWGGHEQYV.

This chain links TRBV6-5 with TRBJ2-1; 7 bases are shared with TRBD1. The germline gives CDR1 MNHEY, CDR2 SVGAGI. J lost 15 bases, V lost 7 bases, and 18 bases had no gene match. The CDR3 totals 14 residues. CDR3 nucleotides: TGTGCCAGCACCCGATCGACCGACAGGGCGAGCAGGTTCTTC. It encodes CASTRSTDRASRFF.

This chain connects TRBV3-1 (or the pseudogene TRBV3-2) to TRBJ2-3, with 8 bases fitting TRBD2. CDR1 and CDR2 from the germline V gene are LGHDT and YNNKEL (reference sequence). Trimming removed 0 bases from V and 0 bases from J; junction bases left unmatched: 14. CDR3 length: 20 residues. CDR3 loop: CASSQELEAGASFSTDTQYF. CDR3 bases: TGTGCCAGCAGCCAAGAACTGGAAGCGGGGGCGTCCTTTAGCACAGATACGCAGTATTTT.

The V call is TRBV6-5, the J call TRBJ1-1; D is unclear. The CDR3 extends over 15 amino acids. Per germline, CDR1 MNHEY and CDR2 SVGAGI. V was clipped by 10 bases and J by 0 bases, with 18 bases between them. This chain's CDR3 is CAIGGVGRLNTEAFF. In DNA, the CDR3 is TGTGCCATCGGAGGAGTCGGCCGTTTGAACACTGAAGCTTTCTTT.

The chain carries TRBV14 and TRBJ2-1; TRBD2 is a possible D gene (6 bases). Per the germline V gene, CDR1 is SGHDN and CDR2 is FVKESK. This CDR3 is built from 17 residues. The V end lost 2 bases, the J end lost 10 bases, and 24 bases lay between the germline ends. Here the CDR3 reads CASSQLTSGGPIWEQFF. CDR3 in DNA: TGTGCCAGCAGCCAACTCACGTCCGGGGGTCCAATATGGGAGCAGTTCTTC.

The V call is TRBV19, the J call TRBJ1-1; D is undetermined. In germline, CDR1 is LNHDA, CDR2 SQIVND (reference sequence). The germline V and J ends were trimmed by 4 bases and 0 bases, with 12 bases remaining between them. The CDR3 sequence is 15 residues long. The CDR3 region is CASSRDGSLNTEAFF. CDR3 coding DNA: TGTGCCAGTAGTAGAGACGGGAGCCTGAACACTGAAGCTTTCTTT.

The CDR3 coding sequence is TGTGCCAGCAGTATTAGAGATCAGGGGGCCTACGAGCAGTACTTC. Translating it yields CASSIRDQGAYEQYF. V and J are TRBV6-5 and TRBJ2-7; TRBD1 matches at 7 bases. J lost 2 bases, V lost 5 bases, and 9 bases had no gene match. CDR3 length: 15 amino acids. Germline loops: CDR1 MNHEY, CDR2 SVGAGI.

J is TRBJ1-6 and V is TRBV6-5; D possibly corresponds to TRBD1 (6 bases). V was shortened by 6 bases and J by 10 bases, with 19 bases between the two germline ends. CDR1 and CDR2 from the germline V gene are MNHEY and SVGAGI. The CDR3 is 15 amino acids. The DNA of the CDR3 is TGTGCCAGCAGCCAAAATACAGGGTTAGGGTCACCCCTCCACTTT. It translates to CASSQNTGLGSPLHF.

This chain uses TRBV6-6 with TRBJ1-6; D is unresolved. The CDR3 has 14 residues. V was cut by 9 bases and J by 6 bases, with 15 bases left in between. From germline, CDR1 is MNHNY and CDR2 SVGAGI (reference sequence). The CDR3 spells CASSRTVANSPLHF. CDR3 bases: TGTGCCAGTTCGAGGACTGTCGCTAATTCACCCCTCCACTTT.